This T cell receptor (beta chain) is drawn from a study of blood T cell repertoires in COVID-19. Produced via immunoSEQ multiplex PCR; TCRdb's table is partial and in-frame only. This sample has 450,000 or so clones, with 90% found just once. This CDR3 is 14 amino acids long. CDR1 and CDR2 from the germline V gene are PRHDT and FYEKMQ (reference sequence). Trimming took 5 bases from V and 9 from J; bases not matched to a gene: 3. The chain couples TRBV13 to TRBJ1-6; 11 bases are shared with TRBD1. Sequencing was done on a sample of PBMCs or T cells enriched from blood (not recorded which). The sequence came from a young man who had recovered from COVID-19. This chain's CDR3 is CASSAGTGGSPLHF. The CDR3, as DNA: TGTGCCAGCAGCGCCGGGACAGGGGGTTCACCCCTCCACTTT.